This T cell receptor beta chain was documented in a study of technical replicates of blood from a handful of donors. TCRdb's table, derived via immunoSEQ multiplex PCR, lists solely in-frame clones and lacks some. The sample lists about 100,000 clones; under 97% were seen once. This CDR3 region has 15 residues. V lost 5 bases to trimming and J lost 3 bases; unmatched junction nucleotides: 4. Germline CDR1 is SGHTA and CDR2 is FQGNSA. The sequenced sample consisted of T cells isolated from PBMCs. This receptor was obtained from a human donor in good health. The J gene is TRBJ2-1, the V gene TRBV7-2; 10 nucleotides line up with TRBD1. The CDR3 sequence is CASSIDRGLYNEQFF. CDR3 DNA: TGTGCCAGCAGCATTGACAGGGGGCTCTACAATGAGCAGTTCTTC.